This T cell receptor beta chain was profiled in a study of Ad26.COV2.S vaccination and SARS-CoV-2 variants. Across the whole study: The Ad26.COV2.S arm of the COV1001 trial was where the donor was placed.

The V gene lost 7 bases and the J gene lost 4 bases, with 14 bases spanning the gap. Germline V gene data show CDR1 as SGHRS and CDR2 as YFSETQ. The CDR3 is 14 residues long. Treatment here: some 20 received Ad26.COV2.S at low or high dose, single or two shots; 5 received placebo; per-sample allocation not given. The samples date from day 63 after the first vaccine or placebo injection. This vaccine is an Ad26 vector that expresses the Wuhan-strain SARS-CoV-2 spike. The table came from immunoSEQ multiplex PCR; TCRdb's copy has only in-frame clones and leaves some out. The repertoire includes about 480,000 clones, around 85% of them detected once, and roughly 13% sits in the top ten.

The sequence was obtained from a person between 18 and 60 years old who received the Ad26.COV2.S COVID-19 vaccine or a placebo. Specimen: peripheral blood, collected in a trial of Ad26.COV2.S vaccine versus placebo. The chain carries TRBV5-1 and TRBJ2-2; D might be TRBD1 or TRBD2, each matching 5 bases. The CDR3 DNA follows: TGCGCCAGCCTAGAGGGGCCCAGCACCGGGGAGCTGTTTTTT. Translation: CASLEGPSTGELFF.